This paragraph reports one T cell receptor (beta chain). This sample includes further DNA sequences coding for the same CDR3. This entry comes from a study of shared T cell receptors in the human thymus. Trimming cost V 4 bases and J 4 bases; bases outside gene matches: 4. The CDR3 loop spans 14 amino acids. Per germline, CDR1 MNHEY and CDR2 SMNVEV (reference sequence). The method was immunoSEQ multiplex PCR; TCRdb's version includes in-frame clones alone and lacks a portion of them. The sample holds 540,000 or so clones, around 78% seen once. The data were also submitted as part of a second study, on human thymus T cells. That study adds: The source of the thymus tissue was resections taken during corrective heart surgery. Thymic and blood repertoires appeared to show biased V and J gene usage. What related research reported was that thymic repertoires overlapped highly among unrelated individuals.

Input material: thymocytes. The rearrangement links TRBV27 to TRBJ2-7; the match to TRBD2 covers 10 bases. The TCR was taken from a boy less than two years old with a congenital heart defect. CDR3 coding DNA: TGTGCCAGCAGTTCGGCTAGCGGGAGATACGAGCAGTACTTC. Translation gives CASSSASGRYEQYF.